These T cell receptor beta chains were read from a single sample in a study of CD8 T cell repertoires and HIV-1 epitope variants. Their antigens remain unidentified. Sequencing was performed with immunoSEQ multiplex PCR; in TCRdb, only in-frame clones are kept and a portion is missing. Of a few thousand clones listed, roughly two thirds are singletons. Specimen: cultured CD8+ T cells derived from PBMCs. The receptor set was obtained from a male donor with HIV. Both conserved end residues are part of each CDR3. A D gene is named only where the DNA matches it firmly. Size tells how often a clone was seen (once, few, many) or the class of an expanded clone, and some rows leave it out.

CDR3: CASSLQGGEQFF; DNA: TGTGCCAGCAGTTTACAGGGAGGTGAGCAGTTCTTC; V: TRBV28; D: -; length: 12; size: -; J: TRBJ2-1
CDR3: CARTGTANYGYTF; DNA: TGTGCCAGAACCGGGACAGCTAACTATGGCTACACCTTC; V: TRBV5-3; D: TRBD1; length: 13; size: -; J: TRBJ1-2
CDR3: CASTPLTGGGGYTF; DNA: TGTGCCAGCACCCCACTGACAGGGGGCGGTGGCTACACCTTC; V: TRBV6-5; D: TRBD1; length: 14; size: -; J: TRBJ1-2
CDR3: CAWSVRSTSTDTQYF; DNA: TGTGCCTGGAGTGTAAGAAGCACTAGCACAGATACGCAGTATTTT; V: TRBV30; D: -; length: 15; size: -; J: TRBJ2-3
CDR3: CASSQDFVGGTEAFF; DNA: TGCGCCAGCAGCCAAGATTTCGTGGGAGGCACTGAAGCTTTCTTT; V: TRBV4-3; D: -; length: 15; size: few; J: TRBJ1-1
CDR3: CASSLFTLAGTDTQYF; DNA: TGTGCCAGCAGTTTATTTACCCTAGCGGGCACAGATACGCAGTATTTT; V: TRBV28; D: TRBD2; length: 16; size: -; J: TRBJ2-3
CDR3: CASSSGTGGTDTQYF; DNA: TGTGCCAGCAGCTCCGGGACAGGGGGCACAGATACGCAGTATTTT; V: TRBV5-8; D: TRBD1; length: 15; size: -; J: TRBJ2-3
CDR3: CASTVTSRVNEQFF; DNA: TGTGCCAGCACAGTTACTAGCAGGGTGAATGAGCAGTTCTTC; V: TRBV27; D: -; length: 14; size: -; J: TRBJ2-1
CDR3: CASSEGTAHPINNEQFF; DNA: TGTGCCAGCAGCGAAGGGACAGCCCACCCTATAAACAATGAGCAGTTCTTC; V: TRBV9; D: TRBD1; length: 17; size: once; J: TRBJ2-1
CDR3: CASSWDRAYEQYF; DNA: TGTGCCAGCAGTTGGGACAGGGCCTACGAGCAGTACTTC; V: TRBV5-6; D: TRBD1; length: 13; size: -; J: TRBJ2-7
CDR3: CASRGGSSYNEQFF; DNA: TGTGCCAGTAGAGGCGGCAGCTCCTACAATGAGCAGTTCTTC; V: TRBV19; D: -; length: 14; size: -; J: TRBJ2-1
CDR3: CASTLRQGAETQYF; DNA: TGTGCCAGTACCCTTAGACAGGGGGCGGAGACCCAGTACTTC; V: TRBV19; D: TRBD1; length: 14; size: -; J: TRBJ2-5
CDR3: CASSYPGDSDGYTF; DNA: TGTGCCAGCAGCTATCCAGGGGACTCGGATGGCTACACCTTC; V: TRBV7-9; D: -; length: 14; size: -; J: TRBJ1-2
CDR3: CASRRDHLARTGELFF; DNA: TGTGCCAGCAGAAGAGACCATCTAGCGCGCACCGGGGAGCTGTTTTTT; V: TRBV9; D: -; length: 16; size: -; J: TRBJ2-2
CDR3: CASTGQGTYNEQFF; DNA: TGTGCCAGTACGGGACAGGGGACTTACAATGAGCAGTTCTTC; V: TRBV19; D: TRBD1; length: 14; size: -; J: TRBJ2-1
CDR3: CASSYSDGSGETQYF; DNA: TGTGCCAGCAGTTACTCGGACGGCTCCGGGGAGACCCAGTACTTC; V: TRBV6-5; D: -; length: 15; size: -; J: TRBJ2-5
CDR3: CASSLTERGGKAQYF; DNA: TGTGCCAGCAGCTTAACAGAGCGGGGGGGCAAGGCGCAGTATTTT; V: TRBV13; D: TRBD2; length: 15; size: -; J: TRBJ2-3
CDR3: CASSIVPEGPQHF; DNA: TGTGCCAGTAGTATAGTTCCGGAGGGGCCCCAGCATTTT; V: TRBV19; D: -; length: 13; size: medium-sized; J: TRBJ1-5